This TCR beta chain was captured in a study of blood T cells in healthy people across ages. A remark on this clonotype: Its antigen is not identified.

Sample-barcoded 5' priming and a J-beta primer mix drove a second PCR of roughly 6 to 12 cycles. Using its own MiXCR run on the 5' RACE reads, TCRdb lists one record per CDR3 protein. This table holds roughly 1,800,000 distinct CDR3 sequences, about 50% found once. In germline, CDR1 is PRHDT, CDR2 FYEKMQ (reference sequence). The CDR3 is 17 amino acids. V shed 4 bases, J shed 2 bases, and the junction held 7 bases outside the gene matches. Overall study findings and caveats: Unknown CMV status may confound age-related changes in expanded clones. More naive CD4+ cells and higher diversity were found in long-lived than in aged donors.

Peripheral blood from each donor was collected in a volume of 8 to 10 milliliters. Isolation yielded PBMCs, at least 6 million per sample, in every case. The specimen sequenced was blood. The sequence came from a woman aged 40-49 years in good health. V is TRBV13 and J is TRBJ2-3; 12 nucleotides agree with TRBD2. CDR3 DNA sequence: TGTGCCAGCAGCTACCCTAGCGGGGGGGTCTACACAGATACGCAGTATTTT. Its translation is CASSYPSGGVYTDTQYF.